This TCR beta chain was sequenced for a study of cytomegalovirus exposure and HLA in healthy donors. The CDR3 contains 15 residues. Per the germline V gene, CDR1 is SQVTM and CDR2 is ANQGSEA. V shed 3 bases, J shed 0 bases, and the junction held 6 bases outside the gene matches. Healthy people donating bone marrow made up the donors. Study results and limitations: The only immune exposure information that was available was CMV serostatus. Clonal expansion, a later analysis showed, was greater in HLA-associated TCR beta chains than in equally common others. An analysis was carried out later, and it reportedly showed fewer N-insertions in an Asian-associated ancestry cluster than the roughly 670-donor mean.

Amplification used 60 Vbeta primers and 13 Jbeta primers. Using immunoSEQ multiplex PCR, the repertoire was profiled, and TCRdb retains in-frame clones only, with some absent. Here the sample spans roughly 100,000 clones, roughly 70% being singletons. Note on this clone: Antigen: not known.

The origin of this receptor is a man aged 35-49 years in good health and CMV-seronegative. Sequenced: PBMCs. The V and J genes are TRBV29-1 and TRBJ2-3; TRBD1 aligns across 7 bases. The CDR3 bases are TGCAGCGTTGAGGGGACAGACGCTAGCACAGATACGCAGTATTTT. This encodes CSVEGTDASTDTQYF.